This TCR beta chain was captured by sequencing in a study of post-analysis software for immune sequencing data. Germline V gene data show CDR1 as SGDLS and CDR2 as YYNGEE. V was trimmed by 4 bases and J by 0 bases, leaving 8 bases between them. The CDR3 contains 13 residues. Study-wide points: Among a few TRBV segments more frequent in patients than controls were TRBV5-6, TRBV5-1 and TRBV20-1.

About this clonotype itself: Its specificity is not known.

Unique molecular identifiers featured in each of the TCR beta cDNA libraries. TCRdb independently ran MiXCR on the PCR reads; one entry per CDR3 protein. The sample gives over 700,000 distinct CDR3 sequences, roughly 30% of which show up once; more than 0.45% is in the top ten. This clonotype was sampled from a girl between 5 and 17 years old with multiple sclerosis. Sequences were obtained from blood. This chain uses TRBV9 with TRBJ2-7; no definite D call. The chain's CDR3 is CASSPRNSYEQYF. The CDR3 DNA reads TGTGCCAGCAGCCCAAGGAACTCCTACGAGCAGTACTTC.